Below are 15 T cell receptor beta chains sequenced from a single sample in a study of control samples from healthy donors and cancer patients. Using immunoSEQ multiplex PCR, the repertoire was profiled, and TCRdb retains in-frame clones only, with some absent. The sample has 150,000 to 200,000 clones, almost 90% seen once. The sample consisted of blood. The receptors were gathered from a man aged 18 to 29 in good health.

The V call is TRBV9, the J call TRBJ1-6; TRBD1 is a possible D gene (5 bases). CDR3 length: 15 residues. Germline V gives CDR1 SGDLS, CDR2 YYNGEE. The V end was cut by 4 bases, the J end by 7 bases, with 15 bases between. This chain's CDR3 is CASSTSATANSPLHF. The CDR3, as DNA: TGTGCCAGCAGCACCTCAGCGACAGCCAATTCACCCCTCCACTTT.

The chain is built from TRBV7-8 and TRBJ2-3; the D is unclear. V lost 5 bases to trimming and J lost 0 bases, with 3 bases between them. Germline-derived CDR1 and CDR2 are SGHVS and FQNEAQ. The CDR3 consists of 12 residues. This chain's CDR3 is CASSISTDTQYF. CDR3 DNA sequence: TGTGCCAGCAGCATTAGCACAGATACGCAGTATTTT.

The genes are TRBV7-2 and TRBJ2-7; 8 bases are shared with TRBD2. Germline CDR1 is SGHTA and CDR2 is FQGNSA. J gave up 5 bases and V 3 bases, and 3 bases lay outside the gene matches. The CDR3 has 13 amino acids. The CDR3 here is CASSFRGGDEQYF. CDR3 sequence (DNA): TGTGCCAGCAGCTTCCGGGGGGGGGACGAGCAGTACTTC.

This clone came up a few times. The J gene is TRBJ1-5, the V gene TRBV27; tentatively, D is TRBD1 (5 bases). V lost 5 bases to trimming and J lost 1 base, with 9 bases between them. Per germline, CDR1 MNHEY and CDR2 SMNVEV (reference sequence). The CDR3 runs to 14 residues. The CDR3 nucleotides read TGTGCCAGCAGTCGCCGACAGAGCAATCAGCCCCAGCATTTT. Translating it yields CASSRRQSNQPQHF.

The chain is built from TRBV6-5 and TRBJ1-3; 8 positions agree with TRBD1. This CDR3 has 15 amino acids. With V trimmed by 6 bases and J by 3 bases, 7 bases remained unmatched. Per the germline V gene, CDR1 is MNHEY and CDR2 is SVGAGI. The CDR3 DNA follows: TGTGCCAGCAGGGGACTGACAGGGGTTGGAAACACCATATATTTT. Translated: CASRGLTGVGNTIYF.

The chain has TRBV7-3 and TRBJ2-7; 11 positions agree with TRBD2. There are 16 residues in the CDR3. V trimming: 2 bases; J trimming: 5 bases; junction bases outside the gene matches: 8. Germline CDR1 reads SGHTA; CDR2 reads FQGTGA. CDR3 region: CASSLLAGGPFHEQYF. The CDR3 bases are TGTGCCAGCAGCTTATTAGCGGGGGGGCCGTTCCACGAGCAGTACTTC.

This chain joins TRBV5-1 and TRBJ2-3; D is perhaps TRBD1 or TRBD2 (6 bases each). CDR3 length: 14 residues. V lost 0 bases and J lost 6, with 11 bases in between. Germline assignment: CDR1 SGHRS and CDR2 YFSETQ. The CDR3 reads CASSLDQGTDTQYF. CDR3 in DNA: TGCGCCAGCAGCTTGGATCAGGGGACTGATACGCAGTATTTT.

The chain couples TRBV7-2 to TRBJ2-1, with D perhaps matching TRBD2 (6 bases). Germline loops: CDR1 SGHTA, CDR2 FQGNSA. The V and J ends lost 3 bases and 6 bases respectively, with 15 bases between them. CDR3 length: 15 residues. CDR3 sequence (DNA): TGTGCCAGCAGCTTGCGGGGTCCCCAGGGCAATGAGCAGTTCTTC. Encoded protein: CASSLRGPQGNEQFF.

The V gene is TRBV28, the J gene TRBJ2-5; no definite D call. Germline CDR1 MDHEN, CDR2 SYDVKM. Trimming shortened V by 3 bases and J by 5 bases, and 10 bases separated the two germline ends. This CDR3 has 13 amino acids. The CDR3 nucleotides are TGTGCCAGCAGTTTTTCCGCCCGGGAGACCCAGTACTTC. Protein: CASSFSARETQYF.

This clone was found a few times. The chain combines TRBV5-1 with TRBJ1-6; D is ambiguous. The CDR3 has 15 amino acids. Trimming removed 0 bases from V and 5 bases from J, with 9 bases in between. The V gene's germline CDR1 is SGHRS and CDR2 YFSETQ. The DNA for the CDR3 is TGCGCCAGCAGCTTGGAGTCTCCGAATAATTCACCCCTCCACTTT. This translates into CASSLESPNNSPLHF.

The rearrangement joins TRBV5-1 to TRBJ1-2; D is unresolved. The V end lost 5 bases, the J end lost 4 bases, and 15 bases lay between the germline ends. Germline CDR1 SGHRS, CDR2 YFSETQ. The CDR3 is made up of 14 amino acids. Here the CDR3 reads CASSPPLESYGYTF. The CDR3, as DNA: TGCGCCAGCAGTCCCCCGCTAGAGTCCTATGGCTACACCTTC.

This sequence joins TRBV28 and TRBJ2-5; a possible D gene is TRBD2 (5 bases). From germline, CDR1 is MDHEN and CDR2 SYDVKM. V shed 3 bases and J shed 3 bases, with 17 bases lying between them. The CDR3 runs 16 residues. The CDR3 sequence is CASSLGRRAPEETQYF. The CDR3 bases are TGTGCCAGCAGTTTGGGTAGGCGGGCCCCAGAAGAGACCCAGTACTTC.

The chain links TRBV28 to TRBJ1-5; tentatively, D is TRBD1 (5 bases). CDR3 length equals 13 residues. The germline V and J ends were trimmed by 6 bases and 10 bases, with 16 bases remaining between them. CDR1 and CDR2 (germline): MDHEN, SYDVKM. The CDR3 DNA reads as TGTGCCAGCAGACGAGCGCGAGGGACCCCCCAGCATTTT. Translation gives CASRRARGTPQHF.

With respect to this clone: At one end, the junction sequence differs from germline, possibly due to a read error. V and J are TRBV4-1 and TRBJ1-5; no definite D call. Looked up from germline, CDR1 is MGHRA and CDR2 is YSYEKL. This CDR3 spans 13 amino acids. The CDR3 spells CASSQEVNQLQHF. The CDR3, as DNA: TGCGCCAGCAGCCAAGAAGTCAATCAGCTCCAGCATTTT.

The rearrangement joins TRBV15 to TRBJ2-7, with TRBD1 as a possible D gene (6 bases). Trimming removed 2 bases at V and 2 bases at J, with 10 bases between. In germline, CDR1 is LNHNV, CDR2 YYDKDF (reference sequence). The CDR3 covers 14 residues. This CDR3 is CATSRNGQTYEQYF. CDR3 DNA sequence: TGTGCCACCAGCAGAAATGGACAGACCTACGAGCAGTACTTC. Based on the CDR3 plus reference TRBV15 and TRBJ2-7, the full variable domain is DAMVIQNPRYQVTQFGKPVTLSCSQTLNHNVMYWYQQKSSQAPKLLFHYYDKDFNNEADTPDNFQSRRPNTSFCFLDIRSPGLGDTAMYLCATSRNGQTYEQYFGPGTRLTVT.